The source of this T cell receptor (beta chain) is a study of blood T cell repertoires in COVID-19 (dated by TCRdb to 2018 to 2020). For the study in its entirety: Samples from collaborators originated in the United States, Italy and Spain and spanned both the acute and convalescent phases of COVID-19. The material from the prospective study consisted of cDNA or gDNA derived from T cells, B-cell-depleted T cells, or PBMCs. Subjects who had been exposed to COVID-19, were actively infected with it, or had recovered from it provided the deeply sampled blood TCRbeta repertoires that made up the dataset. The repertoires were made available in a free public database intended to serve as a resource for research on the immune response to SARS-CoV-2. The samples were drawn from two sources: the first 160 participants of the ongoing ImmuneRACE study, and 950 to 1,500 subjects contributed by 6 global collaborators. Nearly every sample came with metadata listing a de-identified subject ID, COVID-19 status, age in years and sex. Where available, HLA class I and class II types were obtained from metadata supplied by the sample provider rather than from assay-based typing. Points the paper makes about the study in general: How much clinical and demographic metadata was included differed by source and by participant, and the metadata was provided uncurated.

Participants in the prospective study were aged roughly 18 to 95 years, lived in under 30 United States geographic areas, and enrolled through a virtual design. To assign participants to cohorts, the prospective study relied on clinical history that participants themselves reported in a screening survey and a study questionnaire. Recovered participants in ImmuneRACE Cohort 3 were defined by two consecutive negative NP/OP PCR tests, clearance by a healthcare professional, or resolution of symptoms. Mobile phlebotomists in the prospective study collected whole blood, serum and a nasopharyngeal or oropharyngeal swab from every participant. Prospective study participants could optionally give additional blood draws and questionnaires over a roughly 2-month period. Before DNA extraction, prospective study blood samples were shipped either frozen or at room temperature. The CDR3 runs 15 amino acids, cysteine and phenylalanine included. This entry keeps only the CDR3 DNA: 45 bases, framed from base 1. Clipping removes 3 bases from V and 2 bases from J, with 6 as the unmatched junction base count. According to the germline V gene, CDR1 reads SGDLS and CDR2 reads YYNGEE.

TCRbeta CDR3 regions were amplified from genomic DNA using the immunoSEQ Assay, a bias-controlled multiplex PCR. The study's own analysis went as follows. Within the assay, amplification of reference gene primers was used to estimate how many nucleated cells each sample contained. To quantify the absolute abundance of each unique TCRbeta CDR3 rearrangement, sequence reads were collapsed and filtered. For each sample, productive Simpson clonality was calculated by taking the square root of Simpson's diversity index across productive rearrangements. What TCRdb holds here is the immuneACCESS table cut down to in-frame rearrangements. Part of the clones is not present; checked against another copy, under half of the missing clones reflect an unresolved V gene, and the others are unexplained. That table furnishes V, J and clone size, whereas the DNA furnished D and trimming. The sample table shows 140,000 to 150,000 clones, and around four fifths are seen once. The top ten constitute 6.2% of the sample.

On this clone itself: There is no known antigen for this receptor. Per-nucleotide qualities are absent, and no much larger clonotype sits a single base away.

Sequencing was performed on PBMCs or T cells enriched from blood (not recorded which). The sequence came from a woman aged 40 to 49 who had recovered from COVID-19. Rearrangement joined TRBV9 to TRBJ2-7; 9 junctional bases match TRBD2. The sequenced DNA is TGTGCCAGCAGCGGTAGCGGGGGAAGTACCTACGAGCAGTACTTC. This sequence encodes CASSGSGGSTYEQYF.